The 20 T cell receptor beta chains below were found in one sample sequenced in a study of glioma-infiltrating T cells after dendritic cell vaccination. The assay was immunoSEQ multiplex PCR, and TCRdb's table has in-frame clones only and misses some. The sample includes roughly 100,000 clones, 85% of them seen just once. The source was blood, collected before dendritic cell vaccination. Source of these receptors: a human donor with glioblastoma.

This clone has a single count. The rearrangement joins TRBV5-1 to TRBJ2-1; 12 bases fit TRBD2. V lost 0 bases to trimming and J lost 7 bases; unmatched junction nucleotides: 2. The CDR3 totals 15 residues. CDR1 and CDR2 from the germline V gene are SGHRS and YFSETQ. CDR3 sequence (DNA): TGCGCCAGCAGCTTGGGGACTAGCGGGGTGAATGAGCAGTTCTTC. Its protein is CASSLGTSGVNEQFF.

This chain links TRBV5-1 with TRBJ2-2, with 10 bases that match TRBD2. Germline loops: CDR1 SGHRS, CDR2 YFSETQ. The CDR3 sequence is 15 residues long. Unmatched junction bases numbered 1, after V lost 0 bases and J lost 5 bases. CDR3 nucleotide sequence: TGCGCCAGCAGCTTGGTTAGCGGGGGGACCGGGGAGCTGTTTTTT. Its protein is CASSLVSGGTGELFF. The full variable domain, completed using reference TRBV5-1 and TRBJ2-2, is KAGVTQTPRYLIKTRGQQVTLSCSPISGHRSVSWYQQTPGQGLQFLFEYFSETQRNKGNFPGRFSGRQFSNSRSEMNVSTLELGDSALYLCASSLVSGGTGELFFGEGSRLTVL.

V usage is TRBV13 and J usage is TRBJ2-7; 7 bases are a match to TRBD1. Trimming cost V 4 bases and J 6 bases; bases outside gene matches: 21. CDR1 is PRHDT and CDR2 is FYEKMQ in the germline V gene (reference sequence). CDR3 length: 18 residues. The CDR3 nucleotides read TGTGCCAGCAGCTCGGTATCGGGACAGCCCCTTCTTTACGGCGAGCAGTACTTC. This sequence encodes CASSSVSGQPLLYGEQYF.

This chain connects TRBV6-5 to TRBJ1-5, with a possible D match to TRBD1 (6 bases). CDR3 length: 14 amino acids. Trimming cost V 5 bases and J 3 bases, with 11 bases left between them. Germline V CDR1 and CDR2: MNHEY, SVGAGI. The CDR3 loop is CASSARDNNQPQHF. As DNA, the CDR3 is TGTGCCAGCAGTGCACGGGACAACAATCAGCCCCAGCATTTT.

The chain has TRBV29-1 and TRBJ2-3, with D perhaps matching TRBD2 (6 bases). Germline assignment: CDR1 SQVTM and CDR2 ANQGSEA. This CDR3 region has 13 residues. V lost 3 bases and J 2 bases, leaving 9 bases between the germline ends. This CDR3 reads CSVDSGNTDTQYF. The CDR3 nucleotides are TGCAGCGTTGATAGCGGAAACACAGATACGCAGTATTTT.

This clone came up once. This chain connects TRBV6-5 to TRBJ2-5; D is uncertain. The DNA end is more similar to TRBJ2-7, so the J call may be wrong. The V gene's germline CDR1 is MNHEY and CDR2 SVGAGI. The CDR3 spans 14 residues. CDR3 coding DNA: TGTGCCAGCAGTTACTCAACCACCTTCTACGAGCAGTACTTC. Translation: CASSYSTTFYEQYF.

The V and J genes are TRBV10-1 and TRBJ2-7, with TRBD1 identical over 7 bases. This CDR3 is 13 amino acids long. Germline assignment: CDR1 WNHNN and CDR2 SYGVQD (reference sequence). The ends lost 9 bases at V and 0 bases at J; junction bases unmatched: 5. The CDR3 protein is CASSRDSSYEQYF. The DNA of the CDR3 is TGCGCCAGTAGCCGGGACAGCTCCTACGAGCAGTACTTC.

The chain carries TRBV10-3 and TRBJ2-7; 13 nucleotides match TRBD2. The J segment lost 5 bases and the V segment lost 2 bases, leaving 3 bases of the junction unmatched. The germline CDR1 and CDR2 sequences are ENHRY and SYGVKD. The CDR3 is 15 amino acids. The CDR3 DNA sequence: TGTGCCATCAGTGAGGGACTAGCGGGAGCGAACGAGCAGTACTTC. Protein product: CAISEGLAGANEQYF.

The chain is built from TRBV21-1 and TRBJ1-5; TRBD1 is taken as the D call from the table, unchecked against the DNA. TRBV21-1 counts as a pseudogene. CDR3 size: 18 residues. CDR3 DNA: TGTGCCAGCACCTATTCTGGACAGGGTGGATTAAGAACTCAGCCCCAGCATTTT. Protein sequence: CASTYSGQGGLRTQPQHF.

The chain is built from TRBV10-2 and TRBJ1-6, with D possibly matching TRBD1 (6 bases). The ends were cut back, 5 bases at V and 8 bases at J, with 16 bases in the middle. From germline, CDR1 is WSHSY and CDR2 SAAADI. This CDR3 contains 15 residues. CDR3 DNA sequence: TGCGCCAGCAGTTCTTTCACAGGGAGGGATTCACCCCTCCACTTT. Protein: CASSSFTGRDSPLHF.

In DNA, the CDR3 is TGTGCCAGCAGTTATATGGAGTCGACCGTAGATACGCAGTATTTT. Translation: CASSYMESTVDTQYF. This sequence joins TRBV6-6 and TRBJ2-3, with D unclear. Trimming stripped 3 bases from V and 5 bases from J, with 15 bases between. Looked up from germline, CDR1 is MNHNY and CDR2 is SVGAGI (reference sequence). CDR3 length: 15 residues.

The DNA for the CDR3 is TGCAGCGTCCTTGGGACTAGCGGGCGGATGACCTACGAGCAGTACTTC. Translation: CSVLGTSGRMTYEQYF. V gene TRBV29-1 combines with J gene TRBJ2-7; TRBD2 matches at 12 bases. Germline V gene sequence: CDR1 SQVTM, CDR2 ANQGSEA. CDR3 length: 16 amino acids. V gave up 6 bases and J gave up 2 bases; unmatched junction bases: 11.

This chain connects TRBV19 to TRBJ1-2; possibly TRBD1 for D (5 bases). Trimming removed 4 bases at V and 6 bases at J, with 9 bases between. Germline V lookup: CDR1 LNHDA, CDR2 SQIVND (reference sequence). This CDR3 comprises 12 residues. The CDR3, as DNA: TGTGCCAGTAGTACCAGGGTAAATGGCTACACCTTC. It encodes CASSTRVNGYTF.

The V gene is TRBV6-5, the J gene TRBJ1-2; TRBD1 agrees at 9 bases. CDR1 is MNHEY, CDR2 SVGAGI, per germline. This CDR3 spans 14 amino acids. With V trimmed by 5 bases and J by 0 bases, 1 base remained unmatched. CDR3 region: CASSRTGANYGYTF. In nucleotides, the CDR3 is TGTGCCAGCAGTCGGACAGGGGCTAACTATGGCTACACCTTC.

CDR3 bases: TGTGCCAGCAGCTTAACAAAGGGGGCTTATGGCTACACCTTC. This codes for CASSLTKGAYGYTF. J is TRBJ1-2 and V is TRBV7-3; TRBD1 matches at 7 bases. The germline gives CDR1 SGHTA, CDR2 FQGTGA. This CDR3 spans 14 amino acids. The J segment lost 5 bases and the V segment lost 0 bases, leaving 3 bases of the junction unmatched.

This chain uses TRBV6-5 with TRBJ1-3; 8 nucleotides align to TRBD1. Germline assignment: CDR1 MNHEY and CDR2 SVGAGI. The V and J ends lost 6 bases and 4 bases, in that order; junction bases with no gene match: 8. The CDR3 has 15 amino acids. The DNA for the CDR3 is TGTGCCAGCAGGGGGACAGGTCTGGGAGGAAACACCATATATTTT. It yields the protein CASRGTGLGGNTIYF.

J is TRBJ1-1 and V is TRBV7-9; D is ambiguous. Germline V gene data show CDR1 as SEHNR and CDR2 as FQNEAQ (reference sequence). The CDR3 sequence is 11 residues long. With 8 bases removed from V and 4 bases from J, the gap between germline ends came to 8 bases. The CDR3 region is CASGPTTEAFF. CDR3 DNA sequence: TGTGCCAGCGGCCCCACCACTGAAGCTTTCTTT. Complete variable domain (other parts from reference TRBV7-9 and TRBJ1-1): DTGVSQNPRHKITKRGQNVTFRCDPISEHNRLYWYRQTLGQGPEFLTYFQNEAQLEKSRLLSDRFSAERPKGSFSTLEIQRTEQGDSAMYLCASGPTTEAFFGQGTRLTVV.

The J gene is TRBJ2-1, the V gene TRBV6-4; tentative D call: TRBD1 (6 bases). The CDR3 totals 11 residues. The V and J ends lost 6 bases and 8 bases respectively, with 8 bases between them. In germline, CDR1 is MRHNA, CDR2 SNTAGT. The DNA for the CDR3 is TGTGCCAGCAGACAGGGCGATGAGCAGTTCTTC. Protein sequence: CASRQGDEQFF.

This chain uses TRBV2 with TRBJ2-7, with unresolved D. Germline CDR1 is SNHLY and CDR2 is FYNNEI. The germline V and J ends were trimmed by 5 bases and 2 bases, with 16 bases remaining between them. This CDR3 is 15 amino acids long. Written as DNA, the CDR3 is TGTGCCAGCAGTCGTACACGAACAGAAACCTACGAGCAGTACTTC. This sequence encodes CASSRTRTETYEQYF.

This chain connects TRBV11-3 to TRBJ1-1; D gene ambiguous. Germline CDR1 is SGHNT and CDR2 is YENEEA. V lost 1 base and J 0 bases, leaving 9 bases between the germline ends. The CDR3 has 15 residues. Here the CDR3 DNA reads TGTGCCAGCAGCTTAGGCACGGGGATGAACACTGAAGCTTTCTTT. Its translation: CASSLGTGMNTEAFF.